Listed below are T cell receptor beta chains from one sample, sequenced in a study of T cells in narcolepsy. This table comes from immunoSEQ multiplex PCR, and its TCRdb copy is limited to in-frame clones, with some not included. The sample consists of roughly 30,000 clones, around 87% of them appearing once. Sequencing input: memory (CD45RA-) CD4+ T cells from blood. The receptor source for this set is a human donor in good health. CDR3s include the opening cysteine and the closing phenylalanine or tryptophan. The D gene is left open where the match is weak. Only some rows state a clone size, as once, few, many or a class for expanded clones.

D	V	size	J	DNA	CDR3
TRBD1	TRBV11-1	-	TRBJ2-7	TGTGCCAGCAGCTTAGGTCGACAGGGCGAGCAGTACTTC	CASSLGRQGEQYF
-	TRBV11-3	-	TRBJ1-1	TGTGCCAGCAGCTCGGGGAACACTGAAGCTTTCTTT	CASSSGNTEAFF
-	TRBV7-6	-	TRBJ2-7	TGTGCCAATAGGGACACGCACTACGAGCAGTACTTC	CANRDTHYEQYF
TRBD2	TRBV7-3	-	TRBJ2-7	TGTGCCAGCAGCCCGGTAGCGGGGCCTTCCTACGAGCAGTACTTC	CASSPVAGPSYEQYF
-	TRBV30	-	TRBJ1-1	TGTGCCTGGAGTGCACGTACGCGTGAAGCTTTCTTT	CAWSARTREAFF
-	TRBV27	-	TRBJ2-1	TGTGCCAGCAGTTTTAGAAACAATGAGCAGTTCTTC	CASSFRNNEQFF
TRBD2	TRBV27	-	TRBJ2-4	TGTGCCAGCAGTCAGCCGGGACTAGCGGGAGCCAAAAACATTCAGTACTTC	CASSQPGLAGAKNIQYF
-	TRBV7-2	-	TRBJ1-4	TGTGCCAGCAGCTTTGACAGAACTAATGAAAAACTGTTTTTT	CASSFDRTNEKLFF
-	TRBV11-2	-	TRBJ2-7	TGTGCCAGCAGCCCCCTCGGACAAGCCTACGAGCAGTACTTC	CASSPLGQAYEQYF
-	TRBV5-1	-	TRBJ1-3	TGCGCCAGCAGCTTGGAACTTACAGGGTCGGCTGGAAACACCATATATTTT	CASSLELTGSAGNTIYF
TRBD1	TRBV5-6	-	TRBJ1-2	TGTGCCAGCAGCCCCCGGATAGGACAGGGTGGTAGCTATGGCTACACCTTC	CASSPRIGQGGSYGYTF
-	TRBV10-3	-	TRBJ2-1	TGTGCCATCTCACGGGGGAATTACAATGAGCAGTTCTTC	CAISRGNYNEQFF
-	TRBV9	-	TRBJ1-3	TGTGCCAGCAGCCCGGAAATAGACTCTGGAAACACCATATATTTT	CASSPEIDSGNTIYF
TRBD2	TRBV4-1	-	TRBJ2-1	TGCGCCAGCAGCCAAATGTCTCTAGCGGGAACCTCCTACAATGAGCAGTTCTTC	CASSQMSLAGTSYNEQFF
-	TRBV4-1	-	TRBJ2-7	TGCGCCAGCAGCCAAGATACGTCTCTCGGTTACGAGCAGTACTTC	CASSQDTSLGYEQYF
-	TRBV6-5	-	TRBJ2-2	TGTGCCAGCAGTTACTACACCGGGGAGCTGTTTTTT	CASSYYTGELFF
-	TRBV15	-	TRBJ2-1	TGTGCCACCAGCAGAGATGTCGTGAGTGAGCAGTTCTTC	CATSRDVVSEQFF
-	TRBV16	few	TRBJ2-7	TGTGCCAGCAGCCAGGCTGGAGAGCAGTACTTC	CASSQAGEQYF
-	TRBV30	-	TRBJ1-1	TGTGCCTGGATTAGGTGGGGAGAGAACACTGAAGCTTTCTTT	CAWIRWGENTEAFF
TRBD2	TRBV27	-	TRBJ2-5	TGTGCCAGCAGCCAGGGCGGGACTAGAGAGACCCAGTACTTC	CASSQGGTRETQYF
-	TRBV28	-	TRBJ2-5	TGTGCCAGCAGGTCCCCCGGGACACAAGAGACCCAGTACTTC	CASRSPGTQETQYF
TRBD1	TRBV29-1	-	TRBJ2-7	TGCAGCGTCTTCCGACAGGGGATCTACGAGCAGTACTTC	CSVFRQGIYEQYF
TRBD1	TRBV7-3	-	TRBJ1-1	TGTGCCAGCAGCATGGGACAGCGCCTTGAAGCTTTCTTT	CASSMGQRLEAFF
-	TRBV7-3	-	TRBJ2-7	TGTGCCAGCAGCTTAAAACCCAGGGGCGAGCAGTACTTC	CASSLKPRGEQYF
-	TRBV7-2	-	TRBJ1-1	TGTGCCAGCAGCTTAGCGATGACCACTGAAGCTTTCTTT	CASSLAMTTEAFF
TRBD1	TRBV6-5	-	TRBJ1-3	TGTGCCAGCAGCCTTCAGACAGGGACTGGAAACACCATATATTTT	CASSLQTGTGNTIYF
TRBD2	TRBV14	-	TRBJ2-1	TGTGCCAGCAGCCTCAGAGGGACTAGCTGGGGCAATGAGCAGTTCTTC	CASSLRGTSWGNEQFF
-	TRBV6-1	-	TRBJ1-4	TGTGCCAGCAAAGGGGAGGAGGATTTTGAAAAACTGTTTTTT	CASKGEEDFEKLFF
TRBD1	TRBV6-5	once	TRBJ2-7	TGTGCCAGCAGTCAATCTCGGGACAGCGAGCAGTACTTC	CASSQSRDSEQYF